This TCR beta chain is from a study of cytomegalovirus exposure and HLA in healthy donors. Whole-study results and caveats: Indistinguishability led to the exclusion of some V segments, TRBV6-2 and TRBV6-3 included. Reportedly, TCR beta sequences accurately predicted HLA-A and HLA-B alleles in most subjects. One cluster of highly shared sequence variants probably arose as a sequencing artifact.

On this clone itself: Its cognate antigen is unknown.

Looked up from germline, CDR1 is ENHRY and CDR2 is SYGVKD. The CDR3 totals 14 residues. Trimming removed 3 bases at V and 0 bases at J, with 9 bases between. 60 Vbeta and 13 Jbeta primers were used in PCR. The protocol was immunoSEQ multiplex PCR, while the TCRdb copy is restricted to in-frame clones and leaves out a portion. The sample lists some 97,000 clones, around 75% occurring once. The V gene is TRBV10-3, the J gene TRBJ2-7; a possible D gene is TRBD1 (5 bases). The source is a male donor in good health and CMV-seropositive. Sequencing input: PBMCs. The CDR3 spells CAISDGQSSYEQYF. In DNA form, the CDR3 reads TGTGCCATCAGTGACGGACAAAGCTCCTACGAGCAGTACTTC.